These 32 T cell receptor beta chains were sequenced from one sample in a study of T-cell memory formation after mild COVID-19. Each CDR3 protein is one row after TCRdb ran MiXCR on the 5' RACE reads. This table holds nearly 110,000 distinct CDR3 sequences, 9.5% to 15% found once. Sequencing used PBMCs or a T cell subset sorted from them (not recorded which). Receptors originate from an adult woman who had mild COVID-19 (a few samples of this study predate the infection). Cell type and time point are not known.

This clonotype has only a few counts. V gene TRBV13 combines with J gene TRBJ2-1, with 8 nucleotides matching TRBD2. V lost 0 bases to trimming and J lost 5 bases; unmatched junction nucleotides: 3. This CDR3 is built from 15 residues. Germline V gene sequence: CDR1 PRHDT, CDR2 FYEKMQ (reference sequence). The CDR3 nucleotides read TGTGCCAGCAGCTTAGGCGGGAGGGGCCACAATGAGCAGTTCTTC. Translated: CASSLGGRGHNEQFF. The complete variable domain, with remaining parts taken from reference TRBV13 and TRBJ2-1, reads AAGVIQSPRHLIKEKRETATLKCYPIPRHDTVYWYQQGPGQDPQFLISFYEKMQSDKGSIPDRFSAQQFSDYHSELNMSSLELGDSALYFCASSLGGRGHNEQFFGPGTRLTVL.

J is TRBJ2-5 and V is TRBV2, with D possibly matching TRBD2 (6 bases). The CDR3 has 13 residues. Germline CDR1 reads SNHLY; CDR2 reads FYNNEI. The V end lost 8 bases, the J end lost 1 base, and 11 bases lay between the germline ends. The CDR3 sequence is CASRWGVQETQYF. The CDR3 DNA follows: TGTGCCAGCCGTTGGGGGGTCCAAGAGACCCAGTACTTC.

The chain links TRBV7-9 to TRBJ2-3; 9 bases agree with TRBD2. Germline-derived CDR1 and CDR2 are SEHNR and FQNEAQ (reference sequence). The CDR3 sequence is 16 residues long. The junction had 3 bases not matched to a gene; V was cut back by 1 base and J by 1 base. In nucleotides, the CDR3 is TGTGCCAGCAGCTTAGAAGAGCGGGAGGGCACAGATACGCAGTATTTT. Translation gives CASSLEEREGTDTQYF. The full variable domain, in which reference TRBV7-9 and TRBJ2-3 provide the parts outside the CDR3, is DTGVSQNPRHKITKRGQNVTFRCDPISEHNRLYWYRQTLGQGPEFLTYFQNEAQLEKSRLLSDRFSAERPKGSFSTLEIQRTEQGDSAMYLCASSLEEREGTDTQYFGPGTRLTVL.

In its sample, this clonotype was seen a few times. The chain uses TRBV9 and TRBJ2-3, with D possibly being TRBD2 (7 bases). CDR1 and CDR2 (germline): SGDLS, YYNGEE. Trimming removed 0 bases at V and 2 bases at J, with 16 bases between. The CDR3 spans 17 residues. CDR3 coding DNA: TGTGCCAGCAGCGTAGCTGGTGCGGGGGCTTTCACAGATACGCAGTATTTT. Its protein is CASSVAGAGAFTDTQYF.

The rearrangement links TRBV20-1 to TRBJ2-2; 9 nucleotides match TRBD1. Per germline, CDR1 DFQATT and CDR2 SNEGSKA (reference sequence). Trimming removed 0 bases from V and 7 bases from J; junction bases left unmatched: 12. This CDR3 has 17 residues. CDR3 region: CSARDFVGQGVVGELFF. The CDR3 region has the DNA TGCAGTGCTAGAGATTTTGTGGGACAGGGTGTAGTCGGGGAGCTGTTTTTT.

The V call is TRBV9, the J call TRBJ2-1; 9 nucleotides agree with TRBD1. The CDR3 is 15 residues long. The junction had 8 bases not matched to a gene; V was cut back by 1 base and J by 9 bases. Germline V gene data show CDR1 as SGDLS and CDR2 as YYNGEE. The CDR3 here is CASSVTGTGILEQFF. CDR3 in DNA: TGTGCCAGCAGCGTAACCGGGACAGGGATCCTTGAGCAGTTCTTC.

This clonotype was detected a few times. The gene calls are TRBV20-1 and TRBJ2-3; TRBD1 agrees at 8 bases. The CDR3 sequence is 15 residues long. Germline V CDR1 and CDR2: DFQATT, SNEGSKA (reference sequence). J lost 1 base, V lost 5 bases, and 8 bases had no gene match. CDR3 in amino acids: CSAEAQGDRTDTQYF. CDR3 nucleotide sequence: TGCAGTGCTGAGGCACAGGGGGATCGCACAGATACGCAGTATTTT.

This clonotype appeared a few times. The chain employs TRBV10-3 and TRBJ2-1; D possibly corresponds to TRBD2 (6 bases). The V end lost 4 bases, the J end lost 0 bases, and 10 bases lay between the germline ends. This CDR3 has 15 amino acids. The germline V gene encodes CDR1 ENHRY and CDR2 SYGVKD. CDR3 DNA: TGTGCCATCAGTGGGGAGGCCAACTCCTACAATGAGCAGTTCTTC. Its translation is CAISGEANSYNEQFF.

This chain connects TRBV9 to TRBJ2-1; D not certain. The CDR3 has 16 amino acids. With 4 bases removed from V and 8 bases from J, the gap between germline ends came to 22 bases. The V gene's germline CDR1 is SGDLS and CDR2 YYNGEE. In DNA form, the CDR3 reads TGTGCCAGCAGCTCCCAACCGGGTCCAACGGCGGATGAGCAGTTCTTC. Translated: CASSSQPGPTADEQFF. Full variable domain (remainder filled in from reference TRBV9 and TRBJ2-1): DSGVTQTPKHLITATGQRVTLRCSPRSGDLSVYWYQQSLDQGLQFLIQYYNGEERAKGNILERFSAQQFPDLHSELNLSSLELGDSALYFCASSSQPGPTADEQFFGPGTRLTVL.

This clonotype was recorded a few times. This chain links TRBV28 with TRBJ2-5; 8 bases agree with TRBD2. V lost 3 bases to trimming and J lost 1 base; unmatched junction nucleotides: 7. The CDR3 spans 16 residues. Germline V gene sequence: CDR1 MDHEN, CDR2 SYDVKM. CDR3 loop: CASSLASGFPQETQYF. Written as DNA, the CDR3 is TGTGCCAGCAGTTTGGCTAGCGGGTTCCCCCAAGAGACCCAGTACTTC.

V is TRBV9 and J is TRBJ1-5; D may be TRBD1 (6 bases). Trimming pared 8 bases from V and 2 bases from J, leaving 14 bases between. Germline assignment: CDR1 SGDLS and CDR2 YYNGEE. The CDR3 is made up of 14 amino acids. DNA of the CDR3: TGTGCCAGTTCTCAGGGGACCGGCAATCAGCCCCAGCATTTT. Its protein product is CASSQGTGNQPQHF.

This clonotype showed up just a few times. This chain uses TRBV7-3 with TRBJ2-5; TRBD2 aligns across 7 bases. Unmatched junction bases numbered 5, after V lost 5 bases and J lost 2 bases. This CDR3 is 14 amino acids long. The germline V gene has CDR1 SGHTA and CDR2 FQGTGA. CDR3 protein: CASSLRGEQETQYF. CDR3 coding DNA: TGTGCCAGCAGCCTTCGGGGGGAACAAGAGACCCAGTACTTC.

The CDR3 nucleotides are TGTGCCACCAGTGGTCCTACAGGTCTCGAGCAGTACTTC. Translated: CATSGPTGLEQYF. The V gene is TRBV24-1, the J gene TRBJ2-7; tentative D call: TRBD1 (5 bases). The CDR3 length is 13 residues. CDR1 is KGHDR and CDR2 is SFDVKD in the germline V gene. V shed 5 bases and J shed 6 bases, with 13 bases lying between them.

The sample holds a few counts of this clonotype. The chain joins TRBV5-5 to TRBJ2-3; TRBD1 or TRBD2 may be the D gene (5 bases each). The germline V and J ends were trimmed by 7 bases and 4 bases, with 13 bases remaining between them. The germline gives CDR1 SGHKS, CDR2 YYEKEE (reference sequence). The CDR3 runs 13 residues. CDR3 nucleotides: TGTGCCAGCGGGGCGCTAGCATCAGATACGCAGTATTTT. Translated: CASGALASDTQYF.

This chain links TRBV18 with TRBJ2-7; D remains ambiguous. The length of the CDR3 is 12 residues. Deletions cut 3 bases from V and 4 bases from J, with 7 bases between. Germline CDR1 and CDR2: KGHSH and LQKENI. This chain's CDR3 is CASSPESYEQYF. The DNA for the CDR3 is TGTGCCAGCTCACCTGAGAGTTACGAGCAGTACTTC.

CDR3 nucleotides: TGTGCCAGCAGCCTCAGGGGGTCACCCCTCCACTTT. Translating it yields CASSLRGSPLHF. The rearrangement links TRBV7-9 to TRBJ1-6, with TRBD1 identical over 7 bases. CDR3 length equals 12 residues. V lost 5 bases and J lost 10; bases outside the gene matches: 2. Germline CDR1 SEHNR, CDR2 FQNEAQ (reference sequence).

This clonotype has at least ten counts. This sequence joins TRBV12-3 or TRBV12-4 and TRBJ2-1; 7 bases are a match to TRBD2. This CDR3 has 16 residues. V shed 6 bases, J shed 0 bases, and the junction held 8 bases outside the gene matches. The chain's CDR3 is CASSQWGLSSYNEQFF. The DNA for the CDR3 is TGTGCCAGCAGCCAATGGGGACTAAGCTCCTACAATGAGCAGTTCTTC.

There are a few counts of this clonotype. This rearrangement joins TRBV6-4 to TRBJ2-6; maybe TRBD1 (6 bases). The CDR3 contains 15 residues. Trimming cost V 4 bases and J 0 bases, with 7 bases left between them. The germline V gene encodes CDR1 MRHNA and CDR2 SNTAGT. CDR3 amino acids: CASSVGGSGANVLTF. The CDR3 coding sequence is TGTGCCAGCAGTGTAGGGGGCTCTGGGGCCAACGTCCTGACTTTC.

V and J are TRBV20-1 and TRBJ1-4; D is unclear. This CDR3 region has 16 residues. V was shortened by 1 base and J by 4 bases, with 16 bases between the two germline ends. CDR1 and CDR2 (germline): DFQATT, SNEGSKA (reference sequence). This CDR3 reads CSARGVRWSRNEKLFF. Here the CDR3 DNA reads TGCAGTGCTAGAGGGGTTAGATGGAGCCGTAATGAAAAACTGTTTTTT.

The chain joins TRBV12-3 or TRBV12-4 to TRBJ2-7, with 9 bases aligning to TRBD2. The CDR3 length is 16 residues. After removal of 5 bases from V and 5 bases from J, the junction contained 13 bases not matched to a gene. The CDR3 nucleotides are TGTGCCAGCAGTCCCCCCAGGGTAGCGGGGGAGAACGAGCAGTACTTC. Its translation is CASSPPRVAGENEQYF.

The table lists this clonotype with a few counts. This chain uses TRBV4-3 with TRBJ2-7; 7 positions match TRBD1. The CDR3 is made up of 15 amino acids. Losses at the gene ends were 1 base for V and 1 base for J; bases not matched to a gene: 4. The germline V gene has CDR1 LGHNA and CDR2 YSLEER. The CDR3 region is CASSQAEGASYEQYF. The CDR3 DNA reads TGCGCCAGCAGCCAAGCTGAGGGGGCATCCTACGAGCAGTACTTC.

The sample holds a few counts of this clonotype. V gene TRBV11-2 combines with J gene TRBJ1-1, with TRBD1 matching over 7 bases. Germline-derived CDR1 and CDR2 are SGHAT and FQNNGV. The trim removed 5 bases at V and 7 bases at J, leaving 4 bases unmatched. The CDR3 contains 12 residues. CDR3 residues: CASSPDRVEAFF. The CDR3 DNA follows: TGTGCCAGCAGCCCCGACAGGGTTGAAGCTTTCTTT.

The table lists this clonotype with a few counts. The chain links TRBV9 to TRBJ2-4, with TRBD1 matching 10 bases. V was clipped by 3 bases and J by 8 bases; unmatched bases: 11. Germline CDR1 is SGDLS and CDR2 is YYNGEE. The CDR3 runs to 16 residues. The CDR3 sequence: CASSADRGLREDIQYF. CDR3 nucleotide sequence: TGTGCCAGCAGCGCCGACAGGGGGCTTAGGGAAGACATTCAGTACTTC. Drawing the rest from reference TRBV9 and TRBJ2-4, the complete variable domain is DSGVTQTPKHLITATGQRVTLRCSPRSGDLSVYWYQQSLDQGLQFLIQYYNGEERAKGNILERFSAQQFPDLHSELNLSSLELGDSALYFCASSADRGLREDIQYFGAGTRLSVL.

This chain joins TRBV29-1 and TRBJ2-7, with D possibly TRBD1 on 5 matching bases. This CDR3 spans 14 amino acids. CDR1 and CDR2 (germline): SQVTM, ANQGSEA. V lost 2 bases and J 1 base, leaving 12 bases between the germline ends. CDR3 protein: CSVEQGSSSYEQYF. The CDR3 coding sequence is TGCAGCGTTGAACAGGGTTCGAGTTCCTACGAGCAGTACTTC.

The CDR3: CASSDSEEGYGYTF. CDR3 DNA: TGTGCCAGCAGTGACTCAGAGGAAGGGTATGGCTACACCTTC. The genes are TRBV6-4 and TRBJ1-2; D remains unclear. The CDR3 is 14 residues long. V lost 0 bases, J lost 5 bases, and 10 bases lay in between. Per the germline V gene, CDR1 is MRHNA and CDR2 is SNTAGT.

This clonotype was found a few times. The chain has TRBV12-3 or TRBV12-4 and TRBJ2-5, with 7 bases identical to TRBD1. Unmatched junction bases numbered 8, after V lost 5 bases and J lost 5 bases. The CDR3 has 14 amino acids. The DNA for the CDR3 is TGTGCCAGCAGTCTCTCGGACAGGAGGGAGACCCAGTACTTC. This encodes CASSLSDRRETQYF.

This clonotype was seen a few times. The chain employs TRBV6-6 and TRBJ2-7; D remains ambiguous. This CDR3 is built from 12 residues. Germline assignment: CDR1 MNHNY and CDR2 SVGAGI (reference sequence). Trimming left V 2 bases short and J 5 bases short, with 7 bases between. CDR3 residues: CASSYDWDEQYF. CDR3 coding DNA: TGTGCCAGCAGTTACGACTGGGACGAGCAGTACTTC.

This clonotype has a handful of counts. The rearrangement uses TRBV7-9 and TRBJ2-1; D gene unclear. This CDR3 has 12 amino acids. Germline V CDR1 and CDR2: SEHNR, FQNEAQ (reference sequence). Trimming took 5 bases from V and 5 from J, leaving 7 bases between them. For the CDR3, the DNA is TGTGCCAGCAGCGCCACAGACAATGAGCAGTTCTTC. Protein product: CASSATDNEQFF. The full variable domain, in which reference TRBV7-9 and TRBJ2-1 provide the parts outside the CDR3, is DTGVSQNPRHKITKRGQNVTFRCDPISEHNRLYWYRQTLGQGPEFLTYFQNEAQLEKSRLLSDRFSAERPKGSFSTLEIQRTEQGDSAMYLCASSATDNEQFFGPGTRLTVL.

This clonotype was recorded a few times. The V and J genes are TRBV6-2 or TRBV6-3 and TRBJ2-2; the match to TRBD1 covers 7 bases. V shed 6 bases, J shed 2 bases, and the junction held 9 bases outside the gene matches. The germline V gene encodes CDR1 MNHEY and CDR2 SVGEGT. The CDR3 has 16 residues. CDR3 in DNA: TGTGCCAGCAGGAAACCCGGGACAGATAACACCGGGGAGCTGTTTTTT. This codes for CASRKPGTDNTGELFF.

There are a few counts of this clonotype. This chain uses TRBV9 with TRBJ2-1, with 8 bases identical to TRBD2. Looked up from germline, CDR1 is SGDLS and CDR2 is YYNGEE. Trimming took 6 bases from V and 4 from J; bases not matched to a gene: 6. The CDR3 consists of 14 residues. CDR3 DNA: TGTGCCAGCACCCGGGAGGGCCATTACAATGAGCAGTTCTTC. Translated, it gives CASTREGHYNEQFF.

The chain recombines TRBV2 with TRBJ2-7; 10 nucleotides agree with TRBD1. With V trimmed by 10 bases and J by 2 bases, 8 bases remained unmatched. This CDR3 is 14 amino acids long. Germline V gene lookup returns CDR1 SNHLY and CDR2 FYNNEI. Here the CDR3 DNA reads TGTGCCATCAGGGGGGGACAGGGGCCCTACGAGCAGTACTTC. This sequence encodes CAIRGGQGPYEQYF.

This chain connects TRBV27 to TRBJ2-7; D is possibly TRBD2 (6 bases). Germline V gives CDR1 MNHEY, CDR2 SMNVEV (reference sequence). This CDR3 region has 13 residues. Trimming cost V 6 bases and J 0 bases, with 9 bases left between them. The CDR3 sequence: CASREGNSYEQYF. As DNA, the CDR3 is TGTGCCAGCAGGGAGGGGAACTCCTACGAGCAGTACTTC.